This T cell receptor beta chain was recorded in a study of blood T cell repertoires in COVID-19 (dated by TCRdb to 2020 to 2021). With regard to the full study: Samples covering the acute and convalescent phases of COVID-19 were provided by collaborators in the United States, Italy and Spain. The prospective study material was composed of cDNA or gDNA derived from T cells, B-cell-depleted T cells, or PBMCs. The repertoires were released in a freely available public database intended as a resource for research on the immune response to SARS-CoV-2. Deeply sampled blood TCRbeta repertoires from subjects exposed to, actively infected with, or recovered from COVID-19 were included in the dataset. The samples were drawn from the first 160 participants of the ongoing ImmuneRACE study and from 950 to 1,500 subjects provided by 6 global collaborators. Where available, HLA class I and class II types were taken from metadata supplied by the sample provider and were not determined by assay-based typing. Nearly every sample came with metadata listing a de-identified subject ID, COVID-19 status, age in years and sex.

The immunoSEQ Assay, a bias-controlled multiplex PCR, was used to amplify TCRbeta CDR3 regions from genomic DNA. As for how the authors treated the data: The number of nucleated cells in each sample was estimated from the amplification of reference gene primers within the assay. Sequence reads were collapsed and filtered to measure the absolute abundance of every unique TCRbeta CDR3 rearrangement. For each sample, productive Simpson clonality was calculated by taking the square root of Simpson's diversity index across productive rearrangements. This is the immuneACCESS table as TCRdb keeps it, with only in-frame sequences that have V and J called. A part of the clones is gone; compared with another copy, unresolved V genes explain less than half, and the rest is unexplained. That table gives V, J and clone size, and the DNA gave D and trimming. The sample table lists 250,000 to 400,000 clones, under 90% of them with a count of one. The ten largest make up roughly 2.9% of the sample.

One collaborating source in Seattle enrolled patients during active infection and followed them longitudinally through the course of disease. Whole blood was collected in K2EDTA tubes by collaborating institutions according to the institutions' own protocols. For TCRbeta analysis, collaborator samples were shipped as frozen whole blood, as isolated PBMCs, or as DNA extracted from either sample type. General conclusions and limits of the study: How much clinical and demographic metadata was included differed by source and by participant, and the metadata was provided uncurated.

To note about this clone: Its specific antigen is unknown. Base qualities are not provided; no much larger clone lies one nucleotide away.

Germline trimming: 1 base from V, 4 bases from J; junction bases outside gene matches: 14. Its CDR3 holds 20 amino acids, cysteine through phenylalanine. The retained sequence is limited to the CDR3, 60 bases, with the frame set at the first base. The germline V gene specifies SGHRS as CDR1 and YFSETQ as CDR2. The TCR sequence derives from a woman in her twenties or thirties with COVID-19, enrolled during active disease. Recombination joined TRBV5-1 with TRBJ2-1; TRBD2 matches 13 bases in the middle. The specimen was peripheral blood. The DNA sequence follows: TGCGCCAGCAGCTTGTCAGGGACTAGCGGGACCCTGTCCCCTTACAATGAGCAGTTCTTC. It encodes CASSLSGTSGTLSPYNEQFF.